This T cell receptor beta chain was sequenced for a study of cytomegalovirus exposure and HLA in healthy donors. Looked up from germline, CDR1 is SGHDT and CDR2 is YYEEEE. This CDR3 region has 14 residues. J was trimmed by 5 bases and V by 4 bases; bases with no gene match: 2. 60 Vbeta and 13 Jbeta primers were used in PCR. Measured with immunoSEQ multiplex PCR; TCRdb has only the in-frame clones, and not every one. The sample consists of some 140,000 clones, approximately 80% of them appearing once. Only one count was recorded for this clone. The source is a man aged 40-55 years in good health and CMV-seronegative. The sample consisted of PBMCs. The V call is TRBV5-6, the J call TRBJ1-4; 10 bases map to TRBD1. Here the CDR3 reads CASSPGQGNEKLFF. In nucleotides, the CDR3 is TGTGCCAGCAGCCCGGGACAGGGGAATGAAAAACTGTTTTTT. The entire variable domain, with the rest obtained from reference TRBV5-6 and TRBJ1-4, is as follows: DAGVTQSPTHLIKTRGQQVTLRCSPKSGHDTVSWYQQALGQGPQFIFQYYEEEERQRGNFPDRFSGHQFPNYSSELNVNALLLGDSALYLCASSPGQGNEKLFFGSGTQLSVL.